These T cell receptor beta chains were read from a single sample in a study of cytomegalovirus exposure and HLA in healthy donors. Assay: immunoSEQ multiplex PCR; the TCRdb copy retains only in-frame clones and omits some. The table lists some 150,000 clones, roughly four fifths of them singletons. The sequencing input was PBMCs. All receptors come from a female donor in good health and CMV-seropositive. CDR3s include the opening cysteine and the closing phenylalanine or tryptophan.

TRBJ2-7,TRBV19,CASTPRTGYEQYF
TRBJ2-5,TRBV29-1,CSALEGGQTQYF
TRBJ1-4,TRBV2,CASSQQGSNEKLFF
TRBJ2-3,TRBV6-4,CASRTSGASTDTQYF
TRBJ2-3,TRBV10-3,CAISGLAGGADTQYF
TRBJ1-2,TRBV29-1,CSVGGGNGYTF
TRBJ2-7,TRBV15,CATSRYGVGYEQYF
TRBJ2-2,TRBV9,CASSVGVSGGNTGELFF
TRBJ1-5,TRBV2,CARGGGGNQPQHF
TRBJ1-1,TRBV28,CASSLPGQMNTEAFF
TRBJ1-1,TRBV13,CASSSSRTGDHLGTEAFF
TRBJ2-3,TRBV5-6,CASSSSPAVGGGSDTQYF
TRBJ2-5,TRBV12-5,CASGSSGTSAETQYF
TRBJ2-2,TRBV2,CASKASENTGELFF
TRBJ2-5,TRBV5-1,CASSGTSVQETQYF
TRBJ2-1,TRBV19,CASSNNPDWSNEQFF
-,TRBV16,CASSQSPGSYEQYF
TRBJ2-2,TRBV19,CASSVGPNTGELLF
TRBJ2-7,TRBV19,CASSTIGLGQGAHEQYF
TRBJ2-6,TRBV6-6,CATHGGNRGANVLTF